This paragraph reports one T cell receptor (beta chain). What it binds is unknown. The CDR3 covers 15 residues. The trim removed 4 bases at V and 8 bases at J, leaving 12 bases unmatched. The germline CDR1 and CDR2 sequences are LGHNA and YSLEER. This specimen belongs to a study of blood T cells in healthy people across ages. Primers used in a second PCR of about 7 to 11 cycles were a sample-barcoded 5' primer and a J-beta primer mix. Every cDNA was tagged by a template-switch adaptor with 12 random nucleotides. TCRdb ran MiXCR on the 5' RACE reads and lists one entry per CDR3 protein. The data hold 1.5 million to 2 million distinct CDR3 sequences, with less than 50% observed a single time. They isolated at least 6 million PBMCs from each sample. Study results and caveats: Per-million-T-cell TCR beta diversity fell roughly linearly with age.

The V gene is TRBV4-3, the J gene TRBJ1-2; TRBD1 matches 8 bases. The sequenced sample consisted of blood. The TCR sequence derives from a woman aged 40 to 49 in good health. The CDR3 protein is CASSRTRGQGHGYTF. The CDR3 DNA sequence: TGCGCCAGCAGCCGAACACGCGGACAGGGACACGGCTACACCTTC.